The sequence of this TCR beta chain was determined in a study of T cell responses to AZD1222 COVID-19 vaccine. Recipients boosted at about 4 weeks or about 12 weeks are pooled. Measured with immunoSEQ multiplex PCR; TCRdb has only the in-frame clones, and not every one. Among some 150,000 clones listed, 88% were seen once. Germline values: CDR1 DFQATT, CDR2 SNEGSKA (reference sequence). This CDR3 is built from 13 residues. V lost 3 bases, J lost 1 base, and 9 bases lay in between. A note on this clone: Its specificity is not known.

Study-wide findings and caveats: A mostly white British donor set with more females was recruited, and clonal diversity was possibly underestimated. Spike-specific TCR breadth and depth rose after two AZD1222 doses.

This receptor was identified in an adult who received the AZD1222 COVID-19 vaccine. The chain is built from TRBV20-1 and TRBJ1-1; D is ambiguous. This material consisted of peripheral blood, taken 28 days after the second AZD1222 dose. The CDR3 sequence: CSASRLGNTEAFF. The CDR3 DNA sequence: TGCAGTGCTAGTCGACTGGGGAACACTGAAGCTTTCTTT.